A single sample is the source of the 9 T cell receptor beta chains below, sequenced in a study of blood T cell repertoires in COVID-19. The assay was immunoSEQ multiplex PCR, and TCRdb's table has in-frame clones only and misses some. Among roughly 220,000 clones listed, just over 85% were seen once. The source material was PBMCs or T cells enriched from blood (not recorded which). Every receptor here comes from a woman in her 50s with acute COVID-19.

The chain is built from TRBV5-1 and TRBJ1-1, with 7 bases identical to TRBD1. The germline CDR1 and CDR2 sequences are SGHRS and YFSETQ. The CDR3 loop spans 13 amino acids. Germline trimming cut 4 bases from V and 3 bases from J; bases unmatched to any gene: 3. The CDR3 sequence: CASSVQGDTEAFF. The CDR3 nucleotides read TGCGCCAGCAGCGTCCAGGGGGACACTGAAGCTTTCTTT.

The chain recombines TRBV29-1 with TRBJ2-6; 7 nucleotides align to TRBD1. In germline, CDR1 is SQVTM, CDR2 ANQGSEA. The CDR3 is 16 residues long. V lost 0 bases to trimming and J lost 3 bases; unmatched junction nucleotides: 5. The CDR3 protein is CSVEDLRGYGANVLTF. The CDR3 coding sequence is TGCAGCGTTGAAGACCTCAGGGGGTATGGGGCCAACGTCCTGACTTTC.

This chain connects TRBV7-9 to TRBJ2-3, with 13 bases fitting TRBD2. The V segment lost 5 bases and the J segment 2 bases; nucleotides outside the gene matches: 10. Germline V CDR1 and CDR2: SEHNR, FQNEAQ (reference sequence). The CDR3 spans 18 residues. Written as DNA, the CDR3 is TGTGCCAGCAGCGCCCGGACTAGCGGGGGAGTATTCACAGATACGCAGTATTTT. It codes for CASSARTSGGVFTDTQYF.

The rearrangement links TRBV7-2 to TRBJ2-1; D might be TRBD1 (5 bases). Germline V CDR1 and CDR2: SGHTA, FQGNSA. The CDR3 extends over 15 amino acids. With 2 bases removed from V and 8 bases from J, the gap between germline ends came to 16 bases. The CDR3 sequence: CASSLQGVRLDEQFF. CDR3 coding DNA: TGTGCCAGCAGCTTACAGGGTGTTCGGCTCGATGAGCAGTTCTTC.

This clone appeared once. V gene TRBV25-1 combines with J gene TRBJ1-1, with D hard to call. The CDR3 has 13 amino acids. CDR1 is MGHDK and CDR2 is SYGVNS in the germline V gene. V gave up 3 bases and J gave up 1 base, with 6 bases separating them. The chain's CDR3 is CASSDVWNTEAFF. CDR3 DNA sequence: TGTGCCAGCAGTGACGTATGGAACACTGAAGCTTTCTTT.

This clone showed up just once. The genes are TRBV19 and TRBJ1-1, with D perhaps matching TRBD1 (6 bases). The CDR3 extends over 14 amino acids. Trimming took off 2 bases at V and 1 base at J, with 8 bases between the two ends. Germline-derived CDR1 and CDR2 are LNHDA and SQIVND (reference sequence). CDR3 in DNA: TGTGCCAGTAGTATAATGGGGGCGAACACTGAAGCTTTCTTT. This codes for CASSIMGANTEAFF.

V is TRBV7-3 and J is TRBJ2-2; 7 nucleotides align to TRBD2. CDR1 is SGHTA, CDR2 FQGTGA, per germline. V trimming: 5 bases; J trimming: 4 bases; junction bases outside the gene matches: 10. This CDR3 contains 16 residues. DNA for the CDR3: TGTGCCAGCAGCCAGACATCCGGGACTACCACCGGGGAGCTGTTTTTT. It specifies CASSQTSGTTTGELFF.

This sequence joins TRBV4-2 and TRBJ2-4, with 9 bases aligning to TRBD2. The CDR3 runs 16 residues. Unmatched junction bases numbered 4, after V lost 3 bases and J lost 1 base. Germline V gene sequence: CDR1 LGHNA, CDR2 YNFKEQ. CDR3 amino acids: CASSQLAGRAKNIQYF. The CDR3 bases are TGTGCCAGCAGCCAGCTAGCGGGGCGGGCCAAAAACATTCAGTACTTC.

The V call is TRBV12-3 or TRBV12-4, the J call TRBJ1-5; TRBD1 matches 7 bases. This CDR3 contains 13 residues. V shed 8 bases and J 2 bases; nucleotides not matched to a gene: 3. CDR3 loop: CASSGTGNQPQHF. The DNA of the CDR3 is TGTGCCAGCTCGGGGACAGGCAATCAGCCCCAGCATTTT.